This T cell receptor beta chain was identified during a study of OX40 agonist ivuxolimab in advanced cancers. For the wider study: The costimulatory receptor OX40 (CD134) was targeted by ivuxolimab, a fully human IgG2 agonistic monoclonal antibody. The paper reports the monotherapy dose-escalation portion (N of about 54 patients) of the phase I ivuxolimab trial. Of the roughly 52 dose-escalation patients, hepatocellular carcinoma was present in approximately 20, melanoma in some 15, renal cell carcinoma in 9 and head and neck cancer in 9. The dose-escalation cohort was around 83% male with a mean age of roughly 60 years, ranging from 23 to 79. Patients were allowed to have had prior anti-PD-1, anti-PD-L1 or anti-CTLA-4 therapy, and approximately 43% of the dose-escalation patients had previously received checkpoint inhibitors. Peripheral TCRbeta sequencing aimed to test whether ivuxolimab altered TCR sequence diversity and caused clonal T-cell expansion. Intravenous ivuxolimab was administered to patients every 2 weeks at six dose levels: 0.01, 0.1, 0.3, 1.5, 3 and 10 mg/kg. Partial responses occurred in three dose-escalation patients: two with cutaneous melanoma and one with hepatocellular carcinoma.

For sequencing of the TCRbeta CDR3 region, genomic DNA was extracted from the sorted cells. The immunoSEQ Assay was used to sequence the TCRbeta CDR3 regions. Entries here come from immuneACCESS through TCRdb and include only in-frame sequences with V and J called. Some clones fail to appear in such tables; in the studies checked, an unresolved V gene covers under half of the shortfall, and the cause of the remainder is unknown. This sample gives 57,000 or so clones in total; more than 85% of them show up just once. Clones ranked in the top ten supply roughly 0.6% of the sample. This clone was seen only a few times. It lacks a known antigen. No base quality values were provided; no much bigger clone lies one nucleotide off. Here is what the overall study found, with its caveats: Low levels of normalized T-cell clonal expansion were also seen in some nonresponding patients. Antigen specificity was not determined for the clonally expanded peripheral T cells. Partial responders in the 0.1-3.0 mg/kg groups had among the lowest normalized peripheral clonal expansion, especially among CD8+ T cells. At doses from 0.1 to 3.0 mg/kg, clonal expansion was seen in both CD4+ and CD8+ blood T cells between baseline and week 6. On average, CD8+ T cells showed more expanded clones than CD4+ T cells after ivuxolimab.

Via the germline V gene, CDR1 is MNHEY and CDR2 SVGAGI. The CDR3 runs 15 residues from the cysteine to the phenylalanine. Of the read, only the CDR3 DNA is kept; its 45 bases are in frame from base 1. Trimming leaves V shorter by 0 bases and J shorter by 3 bases, with the junction holding 4 bases beyond the gene matches. The trial excluded patients who had a history of autoimmune disease or who were on systemic immunosuppression. Peripheral blood for TCR sequencing was drawn from every dose cohort at baseline, at cycle 4 day 1 and at cycle 7 day 1. Samples were obtained from an open-label, multicenter, first-in-human phase I dose-escalation trial of ivuxolimab. Adults with locally advanced or metastatic melanoma, renal cell, hepatocellular, or head and neck squamous cell carcinoma were enrolled in the trial. Before TCR sequencing, CD4+ and CD8+ T cells were separately sorted from peripheral blood.

Sequencing was performed on CD4+ or CD8+ T cells sorted from blood, taken in a trial of the OX40 agonist ivuxolimab. The source is an adult with an advanced solid tumor such as melanoma, head and neck, liver or kidney cancer. The chain is assembled from TRBV6-5 and TRBJ2-7; TRBD1 aligns with 8 central bases. CDR3 sequence: CASSYSAGGYYEQYF. The nucleotide sequence is TGTGCCAGCAGTTACTCGGCAGGGGGCTACTACGAGCAGTACTTC.